The source of this TCR beta chain is a study of T cells after yellow fever vaccination (dated by TCRdb to between 2018 and 2021). Background for the entire study: The SMART-Seq v4 Ultra Low Input RNA kit was used to prepare libraries from fractions with low cell numbers. Bulk TCR alpha and beta repertoires were sequenced longitudinally to track T-cell clones before and after primary and booster YFV17D yellow fever vaccination. Two healthy male donors, one aged 18 to 29 and one aged 30 to 40 years, made up the cohort. Bulk PBMC replicates and cell subsets were isolated from blood drawn at multiple timepoints before and after both primary and secondary immunization. Findings and caveats that apply to the study as a whole: FACS-sorted repertoires could contain abundant contaminating clonotypes from the bulk population, so computational filtering was required. After the booster, most clones that had expanded after primary vaccination were detected again (approximately 95% of CD4 and around nine tenths of CD8), suggesting broad maintenance of memory. The secondary T-cell response was weaker than the primary response but faster, peaking on day 5 instead of day 15. A small share of clonotypes was detected in both CD4 and CD8 compartments, with the overlap likely arising from convergent recombination. The study included only a couple of donors, which limits how far the findings can be generalized.

TCR cDNA was made using 5'RACE template switching, a step that added a universal primer site and unique molecular identifiers. Priming of cDNA synthesis was performed from both the TCR alpha and TCR beta constant segments. Two PCR steps were used to amplify libraries, with sample barcodes and sequencing adapters being added in the second step. Sequencing of the libraries was done on either Illumina HiSeq 2500 (2x100 bp) or NovaSeq (2x150 bp). The authors processed their data as follows. MIGEC was used to demultiplex reads and collapse the reads into UMI consensus sequences, and MiXCR was used for V(D)J alignment. Vaccine-responding clonotypes were identified with edgeR using replicate PBMC samples, with FDR below 0.01 and a log2 fold change above 5 up to day 15 being required. CD4 or CD8 identity was assigned to each bulk clonotype according to whether the clonotype was present at higher abundance in the sequenced CD4 repertoire or the sequenced CD8 repertoire. The public reads were reanalyzed by TCRdb: fastp trimming at Q25, MiXCR alignment, in-frame beta chains only. Each entry is one CDR3 protein sequence, shown with its most common DNA and genes. None of the V and J calls come from the authors' own analysis; TCRdb made them. In all, the sample holds 300,000 or so distinct CDR3 sequences, and 13% of those were seen once. The ten largest clones capture less than 0.55% of the sample.

This clonotype was counted only a few times. Its antigen specificity is not known. Per-nucleotide qualities are absent, and no much larger clonotype sits a single base away. This specimen's treatment or condition label, interpreted: live attenuated yellow fever vaccine strain. PBMCs were isolated from peripheral blood using a standard Ficoll-Paque protocol. CD4 and CD8 T-cell fractions were isolated with Dynabeads CD4 and CD8 positive selection kits. RNA was extracted with TriZol from bulk PBMCs, CD4 and CD8 fractions, and dextramer-positive and dextramer-negative fractions. From the cysteine through the phenylalanine, the CDR3 covers 14 amino acids. The kept DNA is CDR3 alone, 42 bases in frame from the first base. CDR1 and CDR2 (ENHRY, SYGVKD) derive from the germline V gene. At the junction V is shortened by 2 bases and J by 6 bases, with 11 bases in between.

Rearrangement joined TRBV10-3 to TRBJ2-1; a tentative D match to TRBD1 spans 5 bases. The source was CD4+ T cells sorted from PBMCs, collected 45 days after the yellow fever booster vaccination. This TCR derives from a young man who received the YFV17D yellow fever vaccine. The nucleotide sequence reads as follows: TGTGCCATCAGTGAGGCCAGCCAGGGCAATGAGCAGTTCTTC. This codes for CAISEASQGNEQFF.